Below are 23 T cell receptor beta chains sequenced from a single sample in a study of shared clonotypes between healthy human individuals. TCRdb's table, derived via immunoSEQ multiplex PCR, lists solely in-frame clones and lacks some. The sample gives 400,000 to 600,000 clones, approximately 94% of which show up once; about 0.059% is in the top ten. Sequencing was carried out using naive CD4+ T cells sorted from blood. The subset denotes: CD45RA+ positively selected. The receptor source for this set is a woman in her 30s in good health.

The sample holds one count of this clone. The CDR3, as DNA: TGCGCCAGCAGCTTGACAGGGGGTTTCTACGAGCAGTACTTC. It yields the protein CASSLTGGFYEQYF. J is TRBJ2-7 and V is TRBV5-1, with TRBD1 matching 8 bases. This CDR3 region has 14 residues. Germline V gene lookup returns CDR1 SGHRS and CDR2 YFSETQ. Trimming cost V 1 base and J 3 bases; bases outside gene matches: 3.

This rearrangement joins TRBV5-1 to TRBJ2-7; no reliable D call. The CDR3 runs to 15 residues. V was pared by 2 bases and J by 0 bases, with 12 bases between. CDR1 is SGHRS, CDR2 YFSETQ, per germline. DNA for the CDR3: TGCGCCAGCAGCTTAATGAGTGGATTCTCCTACGAGCAGTACTTC. Its translation is CASSLMSGFSYEQYF.

Here the CDR3 DNA reads TGTGCCAGCAGAACGGACAGCTCGAACACCGGGGAGCTGTTTTTT. This gives the protein CASRTDSSNTGELFF. The V gene is TRBV6-4, the J gene TRBJ2-2; TRBD1 is a possible D gene (6 bases). V lost 6 bases, J lost 0 bases, and 11 bases lay in between. This CDR3 has 15 amino acids. Germline CDR1 is MRHNA and CDR2 is SNTAGT.

The chain employs TRBV19 and TRBJ2-7; D may be TRBD1 (6 bases). This CDR3 has 18 amino acids. V lost 0 bases and J 2 bases, leaving 20 bases between the germline ends. CDR1 and CDR2 (germline): LNHDA, SQIVND (reference sequence). The CDR3 bases are TGTGCCAGTAGTATAGACCCGTCGGCCAGGGGTAGTCCCTACGAGCAGTACTTC. The encoded protein is CASSIDPSARGSPYEQYF. Based on the CDR3 plus reference TRBV19 and TRBJ2-7, the full variable domain is DGGITQSPKYLFRKEGQNVTLSCEQNLNHDAMYWYRQDPGQGLRLIYYSQIVNDFQKGDIAEGYSVSREKKESFPLTVTSAQKNPTAFYLCASSIDPSARGSPYEQYFGPGTRLTVT.

The chain carries TRBV2 and TRBJ1-5, with D perhaps TRBD1 (6 bases). CDR1 is SNHLY, CDR2 FYNNEI, per germline. The V and J ends lost 6 bases and 4 bases respectively, with 16 bases between them. The CDR3 contains 15 residues. Here the CDR3 reads CASRTTVTGNQPQHF. CDR3 DNA sequence: TGTGCCAGCAGGACGACAGTGACAGGTAATCAGCCCCAGCATTTT.

The gene calls are TRBV18 and TRBJ2-1; the D is unclear. From germline, CDR1 is KGHSH and CDR2 LQKENI. The CDR3 consists of 14 residues. Trimming pared 0 bases from V and 8 bases from J, leaving 11 bases between. The CDR3: CASSPPTHSYEQFF. Here the CDR3 DNA reads TGTGCCAGCTCACCACCGACCCATTCCTATGAGCAGTTCTTC.

The rearrangement uses TRBV28 and TRBJ1-5; a weak D match, TRBD1 (5 bases). V lost 6 bases and J 7 bases, leaving 13 bases between the germline ends. The CDR3 contains 13 residues. From germline, CDR1 is MDHEN and CDR2 SYDVKM. The CDR3 region is CASRLQADQPQHF. The CDR3, as DNA: TGTGCCAGCAGGTTACAGGCTGACCAGCCCCAGCATTTT.

The rearrangement uses TRBV5-6 and TRBJ2-1; TRBD2 matches at 9 bases. The CDR3 is made up of 15 amino acids. The V gene's germline CDR1 is SGHDT and CDR2 YYEEEE. J gave up 6 bases and V 4 bases, and 8 bases lay outside the gene matches. CDR3 in DNA: TGTGCCAGCAGCCGGACTAGCGTAATTTTCAATGAGCAGTTCTTC. Translation gives CASSRTSVIFNEQFF.

V and J are TRBV27 and TRBJ1-5, with D possibly being TRBD1 (5 bases). With 5 bases removed from V and 0 bases from J, the gap between germline ends came to 17 bases. Germline CDR1 is MNHEY and CDR2 is SMNVEV (reference sequence). The length of the CDR3 is 17 residues. For the CDR3, the DNA is TGTGCCAGCAGTCTCCGGACAAGCACCGATAGCAATCAGCCCCAGCATTTT. This codes for CASSLRTSTDSNQPQHF.

The chain employs TRBV6-5 and TRBJ1-3, with no clear D. There are 15 residues in the CDR3. Trimming left V 0 bases short and J 7 bases short, with 13 bases between. Looked up from germline, CDR1 is MNHEY and CDR2 is SVGAGI. CDR3 nucleotide sequence: TGTGCCAGCAGTTACTCGAGGATTAGTACGAACACCATATATTTT. Translated, it gives CASSYSRISTNTIYF.

The V and J genes are TRBV5-1 and TRBJ2-7, with D possibly being TRBD1 (5 bases). Germline V gives CDR1 SGHRS, CDR2 YFSETQ. There are 17 residues in the CDR3. V lost 2 bases and J 0 bases, leaving 18 bases between the germline ends. This CDR3 is CASSFRLDSASSYEQYF. DNA of the CDR3: TGCGCCAGCAGCTTCCGATTAGACAGCGCTAGCTCCTACGAGCAGTACTTC. Full variable domain (missing parts from reference TRBV5-1 and TRBJ2-7): KAGVTQTPRYLIKTRGQQVTLSCSPISGHRSVSWYQQTPGQGLQFLFEYFSETQRNKGNFPGRFSGRQFSNSRSEMNVSTLELGDSALYLCASSFRLDSASSYEQYFGPGTRLTVT.

The chain has TRBV9 and TRBJ2-3, with 9 bases aligning to TRBD1. The germline V gene encodes CDR1 SGDLS and CDR2 YYNGEE. The CDR3 totals 16 residues. J lost 0 bases, V lost 4 bases, and 6 bases had no gene match. CDR3 loop: CASSTRTGASTDTQYF. The CDR3 nucleotides are TGTGCCAGCAGCACCCGGACAGGGGCTAGCACAGATACGCAGTATTTT.

In this sample, this clone turned up a few times. The chain couples TRBV28 to TRBJ1-5, with unresolved D. Per germline, CDR1 MDHEN and CDR2 SYDVKM. Trimming took 3 bases from V and 5 from J, leaving 5 bases between them. CDR3 length equals 12 residues. The chain's CDR3 is CASSLEYQPQHF. CDR3 in DNA: TGTGCCAGCAGTTTGGAGTATCAGCCCCAGCATTTT. Complete variable domain (other parts from reference TRBV28 and TRBJ1-5): DVKVTQSSRYLVKRTGEKVFLECVQDMDHENMFWYRQDPGLGLRLIYFSYDVKMKEKGDIPEGYSVSREKKERFSLILESASTNQTSMYLCASSLEYQPQHFGDGTRLSIL.

The rearrangement joins TRBV4-2 to TRBJ2-2; 8 bases match TRBD1. The V segment lost 0 bases and the J segment 3 bases; nucleotides outside the gene matches: 6. The CDR3 is made up of 17 amino acids. Germline V gene data show CDR1 as LGHNA and CDR2 as YNFKEQ. CDR3 nucleotides: TGTGCCAGCAGCCAAGAAGCAGGGGGCGCGTACACCGGGGAGCTGTTTTTT. It specifies CASSQEAGGAYTGELFF.

The sample holds one count of this clone. CDR3 nucleotide sequence: TGCGCCAGCAGCTCCAGAGGGGCGCGTCTAGCTATGGGCGAGCAGTACTTC. It translates to CASSSRGARLAMGEQYF. This rearrangement joins TRBV5-1 to TRBJ2-7, with D perhaps matching TRBD1 or TRBD2 (5 bases each). The CDR3 runs to 17 residues. Germline V gene lookup returns CDR1 SGHRS and CDR2 YFSETQ. Trimming removed 3 bases at V and 6 bases at J, with 25 bases between.

This rearrangement joins TRBV5-1 to TRBJ1-1; weak D call: TRBD1 (5 bases). The germline V gene has CDR1 SGHRS and CDR2 YFSETQ. V lost 0 bases, J lost 0 bases, and 6 bases lay in between. The CDR3 has 14 amino acids. CDR3 residues: CASSLAQVNTEAFF. The CDR3 DNA reads TGCGCCAGCAGCTTGGCACAGGTGAACACTGAAGCTTTCTTT. Based on the CDR3 plus reference TRBV5-1 and TRBJ1-1, the full variable domain is KAGVTQTPRYLIKTRGQQVTLSCSPISGHRSVSWYQQTPGQGLQFLFEYFSETQRNKGNFPGRFSGRQFSNSRSEMNVSTLELGDSALYLCASSLAQVNTEAFFGQGTRLTVV.

The genes are TRBV5-4 and TRBJ2-5; a weak D match, TRBD1 (5 bases). The CDR3 totals 16 residues. V dropped 3 bases and J dropped 5 bases, with 20 bases sitting between them. Germline V lookup: CDR1 SGHNT, CDR2 YYREEE (reference sequence). Here the CDR3 DNA reads TGTGCCAGCAGCTCGATTCAGGGCAGGTACGGGGAGACCCAGTACTTC. Residues: CASSSIQGRYGETQYF.

The DNA for the CDR3 is TGCGCCAGCACTGAACCTGGACACATGAACACTGAAGCTTTCTTT. Encoded protein: CASTEPGHMNTEAFF. The chain recombines TRBV5-1 with TRBJ1-1; tentative D call: TRBD1 (5 bases). Germline assignment: CDR1 SGHRS and CDR2 YFSETQ. V dropped 6 bases and J dropped 0 bases, with 15 bases sitting between them. CDR3 length equals 15 residues.

This chain uses TRBV4-1 with TRBJ1-1, with D possibly TRBD1 on 6 matching bases. The CDR3 is 15 amino acids. Germline CDR1 is MGHRA and CDR2 is YSYEKL. Trimming took 1 base from V and 0 from J, leaving 9 bases between them. The DNA for the CDR3 is TGCGCCAGCAGCCAAGGGGGGCATCTGAACACTGAAGCTTTCTTT. Residues: CASSQGGHLNTEAFF.

The rearrangement links TRBV19 to TRBJ2-5; D might be TRBD1 (6 bases). The CDR3 sequence is 17 residues long. Trimming cost V 3 bases and J 7 bases, with 24 bases left between them. CDR1 and CDR2 (germline): LNHDA, SQIVND (reference sequence). This CDR3 is CASSMRMDQGLWATQYF. The CDR3 nucleotides read TGTGCCAGTAGTATGAGAATGGATCAGGGGCTCTGGGCGACCCAGTACTTC.

This chain connects TRBV7-3 to TRBJ2-7; 7 nucleotides line up with TRBD1. V was clipped by 5 bases and J by 2 bases; unmatched bases: 9. Germline V gives CDR1 SGHTA, CDR2 FQGTGA. There are 15 residues in the CDR3. CDR3 residues: CASSLTGTVPYEQYF. The CDR3 DNA reads TGTGCCAGCAGCCTGACCGGGACAGTGCCCTACGAGCAGTACTTC.

The V and J genes are TRBV30 and TRBJ2-1, with 8 bases matching TRBD1. CDR3 length: 18 amino acids. In germline, CDR1 is GTSNPN, CDR2 SVGIG (reference sequence). V shed 4 bases, J shed 2 bases, and the junction held 16 bases outside the gene matches. CDR3 region: CAWISSRSTGVTYNEQFF. CDR3 nucleotide sequence: TGTGCCTGGATCTCATCCCGCTCGACAGGGGTAACCTACAATGAGCAGTTCTTC.

The rearrangement joins TRBV5-1 to TRBJ2-3; 9 bases are a match to TRBD1. CDR3 length: 16 amino acids. The germline V gene encodes CDR1 SGHRS and CDR2 YFSETQ. V shed 3 bases and J 2 bases; nucleotides not matched to a gene: 7. As DNA, the CDR3 is TGCGCCAGCAGCTGGGCCAGGACAGGGGACACAGATACGCAGTATTTT. It is translated as CASSWARTGDTDTQYF.